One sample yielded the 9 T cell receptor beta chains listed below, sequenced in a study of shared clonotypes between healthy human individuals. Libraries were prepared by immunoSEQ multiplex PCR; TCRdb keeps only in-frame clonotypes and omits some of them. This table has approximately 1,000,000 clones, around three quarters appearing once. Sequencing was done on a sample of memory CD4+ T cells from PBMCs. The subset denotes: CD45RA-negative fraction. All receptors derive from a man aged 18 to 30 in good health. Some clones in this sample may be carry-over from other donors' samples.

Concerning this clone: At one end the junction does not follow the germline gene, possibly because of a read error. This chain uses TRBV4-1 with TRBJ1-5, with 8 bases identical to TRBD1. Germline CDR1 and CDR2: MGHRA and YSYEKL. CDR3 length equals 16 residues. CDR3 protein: CASSRGTGDGNQSQHF. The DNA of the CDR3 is TGCGCCAGCAGCCGCGGGACAGGCGACGGCAATCAGTCCCAGCATTTT.

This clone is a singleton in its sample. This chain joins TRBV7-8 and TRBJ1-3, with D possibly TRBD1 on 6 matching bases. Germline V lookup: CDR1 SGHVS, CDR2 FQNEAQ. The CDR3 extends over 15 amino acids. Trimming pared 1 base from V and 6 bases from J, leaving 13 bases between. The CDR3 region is CASSLVQGSQNTIYF. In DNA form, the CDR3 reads TGTGCCAGCAGCTTAGTTCAGGGGTCGCAAAACACCATATATTTT.

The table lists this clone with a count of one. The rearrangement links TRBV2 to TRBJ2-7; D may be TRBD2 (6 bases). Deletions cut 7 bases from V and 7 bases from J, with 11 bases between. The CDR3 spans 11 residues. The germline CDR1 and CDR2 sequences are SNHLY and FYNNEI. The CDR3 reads CASTGLAEQYF. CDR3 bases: TGTGCCAGCACCGGCCTAGCGGAGCAGTACTTC. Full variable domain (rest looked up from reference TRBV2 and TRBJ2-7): EPEVTQTPSHQVTQMGQEVILRCVPISNHLYFYWYRQILGQKVEFLVSFYNNEISEKSEIFDDQFSVERPDGSNFTLKIRSTKLEDSAMYFCASTGLAEQYFGPGTRLTVT.

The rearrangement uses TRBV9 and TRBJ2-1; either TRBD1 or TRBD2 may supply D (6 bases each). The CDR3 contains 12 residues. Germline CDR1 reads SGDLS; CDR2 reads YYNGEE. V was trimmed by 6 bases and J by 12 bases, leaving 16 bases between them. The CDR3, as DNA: TGTGCCAGCAACTCACTAGGGGGAGGGCAGTTCTTC. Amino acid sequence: CASNSLGGGQFF.

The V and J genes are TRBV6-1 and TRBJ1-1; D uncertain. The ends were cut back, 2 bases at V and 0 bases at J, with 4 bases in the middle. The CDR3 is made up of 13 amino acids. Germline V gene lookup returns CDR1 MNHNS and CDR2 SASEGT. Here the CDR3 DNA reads TGTGCCAGCAGTGAATTTCTGAACACTGAAGCTTTCTTT. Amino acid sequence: CASSEFLNTEAFF.

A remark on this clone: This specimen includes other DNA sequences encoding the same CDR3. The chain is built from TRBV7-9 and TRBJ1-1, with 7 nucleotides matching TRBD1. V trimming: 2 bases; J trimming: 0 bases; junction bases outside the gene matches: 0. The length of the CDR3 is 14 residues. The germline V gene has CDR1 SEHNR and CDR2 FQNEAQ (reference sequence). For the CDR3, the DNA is TGTGCCAGCAGCTTAACAGGGGTGAACACTGAAGCTTTCTTT. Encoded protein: CASSLTGVNTEAFF.

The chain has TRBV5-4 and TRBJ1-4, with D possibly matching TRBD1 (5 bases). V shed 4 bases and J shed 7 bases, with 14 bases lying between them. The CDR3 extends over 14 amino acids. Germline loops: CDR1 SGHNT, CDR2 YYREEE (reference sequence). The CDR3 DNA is TGTGCCAGCAGCCCGGGGGGAAACCCTGAAAAACTGTTTTTT. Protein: CASSPGGNPEKLFF.

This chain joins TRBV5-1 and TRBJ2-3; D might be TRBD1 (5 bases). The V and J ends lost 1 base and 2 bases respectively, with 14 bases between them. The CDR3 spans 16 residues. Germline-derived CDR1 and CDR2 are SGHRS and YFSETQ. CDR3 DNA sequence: TGCGCCAGCAGCTTGACAGGAAGGGTTGACACAGATACGCAGTATTTT. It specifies CASSLTGRVDTDTQYF.

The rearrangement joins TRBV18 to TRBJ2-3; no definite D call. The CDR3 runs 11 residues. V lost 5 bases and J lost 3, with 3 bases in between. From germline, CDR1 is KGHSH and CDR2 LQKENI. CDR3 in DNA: TGTGCCAGCTCAGAGACAGATACGCAGTATTTT. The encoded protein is CASSETDTQYF. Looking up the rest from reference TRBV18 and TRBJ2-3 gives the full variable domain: NAGVMQNPRHLVRRRGQEARLRCSPMKGHSHVYWYRQLPEEGLKFMVYLQKENIIDESGMPKERFSAEFPKEGPSILRIQQVVRGDSAAYFCASSETDTQYFGPGTRLTVL.